This TCR beta chain was profiled in a study of blood T cells in healthy people across ages. The overall study: Every two T cells gave about one barcoded beta molecule via template switching. Findings and limits, study-wide: CMV infection status of these donors was not known.

Details on this clonotype: Its target is unknown. A junction boundary mismatches the germline segment, possibly from a read error.

Next came a second PCR, run for about 6 to 12 cycles, which used a sample-barcoded 5' primer along with a J-beta primer mix. One entry per CDR3 protein results from TCRdb running MiXCR on the 5' RACE reads. The profile shows roughly 930,000 distinct CDR3 sequences, around 49% of them singletons. CDR1 and CDR2 from the germline V gene are SGHVS and FQNEAQ. This CDR3 is 15 amino acids long. This TCR was sampled from a young man in good health. Input material: blood. The rearrangement joins TRBV7-8 to TRBJ2-3, with D unclear. The CDR3 DNA is TGTGCCAACAGCTTAGGGTACCCTAACCCCAGTACGCAGTATTTT. This translates into CANSLGYPNPSTQYF.